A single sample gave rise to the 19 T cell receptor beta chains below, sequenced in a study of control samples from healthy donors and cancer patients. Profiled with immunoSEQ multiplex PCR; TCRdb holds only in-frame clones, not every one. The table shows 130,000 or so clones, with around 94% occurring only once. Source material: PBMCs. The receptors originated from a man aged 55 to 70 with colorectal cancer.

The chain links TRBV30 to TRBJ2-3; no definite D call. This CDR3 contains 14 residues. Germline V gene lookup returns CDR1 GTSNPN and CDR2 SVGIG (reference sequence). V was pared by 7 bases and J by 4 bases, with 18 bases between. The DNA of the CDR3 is TGTGCCTTCCACGGTTTGGGGTCGGCAGATACGCAGTATTTT. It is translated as CAFHGLGSADTQYF.

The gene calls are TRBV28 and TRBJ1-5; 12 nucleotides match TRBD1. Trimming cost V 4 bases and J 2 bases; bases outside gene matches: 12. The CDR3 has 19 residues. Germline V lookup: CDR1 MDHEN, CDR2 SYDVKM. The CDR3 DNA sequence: TGTGCCAGCAGTTCTCCCGGGACAGGGGGCCCCTGGCGCAATCAGCCCCAGCATTTT. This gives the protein CASSSPGTGGPWRNQPQHF. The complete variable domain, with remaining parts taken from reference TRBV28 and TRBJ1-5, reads DVKVTQSSRYLVKRTGEKVFLECVQDMDHENMFWYRQDPGLGLRLIYFSYDVKMKEKGDIPEGYSVSREKKERFSLILESASTNQTSMYLCASSSPGTGGPWRNQPQHFGDGTRLSIL.

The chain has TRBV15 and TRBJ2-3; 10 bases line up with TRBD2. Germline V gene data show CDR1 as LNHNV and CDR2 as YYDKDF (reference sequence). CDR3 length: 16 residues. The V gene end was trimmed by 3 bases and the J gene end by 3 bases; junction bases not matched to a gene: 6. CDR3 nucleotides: TGTGCCACCAGCAGGTCACCGGGACTAGCGACAGATACGCAGTATTTT. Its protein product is CATSRSPGLATDTQYF.

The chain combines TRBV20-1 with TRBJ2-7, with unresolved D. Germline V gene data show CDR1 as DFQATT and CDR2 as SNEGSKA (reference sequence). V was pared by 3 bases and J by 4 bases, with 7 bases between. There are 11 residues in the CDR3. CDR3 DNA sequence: TGCAGTGCTAGCATCGGATACGAGCAGTACTTC. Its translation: CSASIGYEQYF.

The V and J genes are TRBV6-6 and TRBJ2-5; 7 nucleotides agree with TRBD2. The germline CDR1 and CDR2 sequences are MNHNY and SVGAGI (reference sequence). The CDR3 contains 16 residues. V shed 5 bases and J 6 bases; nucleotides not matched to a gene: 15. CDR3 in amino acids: CASSPRAGVGVKTQYF. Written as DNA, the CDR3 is TGTGCCAGCAGTCCTAGGGCGGGAGTGGGAGTAAAGACCCAGTACTTC.

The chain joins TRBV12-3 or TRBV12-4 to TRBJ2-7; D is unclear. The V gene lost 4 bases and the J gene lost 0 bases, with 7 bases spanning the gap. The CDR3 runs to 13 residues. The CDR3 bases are TGTGCCAGCAGTTCCCCGAGCTCCTACGAGCAGTACTTC. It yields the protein CASSSPSSYEQYF.

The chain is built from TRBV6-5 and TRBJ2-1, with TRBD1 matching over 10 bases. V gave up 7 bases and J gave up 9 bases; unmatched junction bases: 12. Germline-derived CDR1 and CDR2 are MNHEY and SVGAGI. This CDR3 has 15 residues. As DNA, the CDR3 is TGTGCCAGCATTTATGGGGGACAGGGGAGTACTGAGCAGTTCTTC. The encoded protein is CASIYGGQGSTEQFF.

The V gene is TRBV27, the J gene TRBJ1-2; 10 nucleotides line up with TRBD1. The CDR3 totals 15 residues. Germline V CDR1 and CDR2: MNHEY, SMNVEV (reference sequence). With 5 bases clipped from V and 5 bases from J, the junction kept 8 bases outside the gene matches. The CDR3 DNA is TGTGCCAGCAGTCCGTTGACAGGGGGCAGGTATGGCTACACCTTC. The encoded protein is CASSPLTGGRYGYTF.

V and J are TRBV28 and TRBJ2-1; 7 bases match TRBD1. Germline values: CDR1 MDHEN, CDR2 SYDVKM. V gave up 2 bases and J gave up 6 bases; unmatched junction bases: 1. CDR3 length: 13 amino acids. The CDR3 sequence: CASSLTGVNEQFF. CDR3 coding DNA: TGTGCCAGCAGTTTAACAGGGGTCAATGAGCAGTTCTTC.

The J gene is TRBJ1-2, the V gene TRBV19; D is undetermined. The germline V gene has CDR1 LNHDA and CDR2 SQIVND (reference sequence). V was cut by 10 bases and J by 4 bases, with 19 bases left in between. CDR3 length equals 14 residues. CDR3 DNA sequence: TGTGCCACCGCGTCGGACCTACCCACCTATGGCTACACCTTC. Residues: CATASDLPTYGYTF.

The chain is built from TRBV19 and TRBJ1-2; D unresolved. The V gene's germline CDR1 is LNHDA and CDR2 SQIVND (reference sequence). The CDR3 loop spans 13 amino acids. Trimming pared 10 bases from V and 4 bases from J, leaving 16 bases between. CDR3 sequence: CATQSTRFYGYTF. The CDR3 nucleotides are TGTGCCACCCAATCCACAAGATTCTATGGCTACACCTTC.

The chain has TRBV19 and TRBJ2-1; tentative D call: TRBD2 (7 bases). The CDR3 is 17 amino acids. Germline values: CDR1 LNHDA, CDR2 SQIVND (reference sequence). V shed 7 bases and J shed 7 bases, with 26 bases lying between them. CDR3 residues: CASTDSRRPRGGNEQFF. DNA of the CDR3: TGTGCCAGTACGGATAGTAGGAGGCCGAGGGGGGGGAATGAGCAGTTCTTC.

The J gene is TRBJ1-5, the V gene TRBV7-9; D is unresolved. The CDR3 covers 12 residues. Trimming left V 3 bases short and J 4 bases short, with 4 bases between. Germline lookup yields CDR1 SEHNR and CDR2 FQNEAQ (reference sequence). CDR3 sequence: CASSLQNQPQHF. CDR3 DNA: TGTGCCAGCAGCTTGCAGAATCAGCCCCAGCATTTT.

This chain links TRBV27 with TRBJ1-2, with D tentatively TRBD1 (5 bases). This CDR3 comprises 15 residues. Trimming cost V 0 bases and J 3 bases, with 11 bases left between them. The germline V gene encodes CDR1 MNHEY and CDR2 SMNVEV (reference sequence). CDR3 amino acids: CASSLSRGFYYGYTF. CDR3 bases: TGTGCCAGCAGTTTATCAAGGGGATTTTACTATGGCTACACCTTC.

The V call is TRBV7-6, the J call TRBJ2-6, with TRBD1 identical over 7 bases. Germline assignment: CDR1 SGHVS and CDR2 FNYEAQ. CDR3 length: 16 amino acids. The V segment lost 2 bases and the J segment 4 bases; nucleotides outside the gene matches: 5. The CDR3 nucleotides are TGTGCCAGCAGCTTACGAACAGGGGCCGGGGCCAACGTCCTGACTTTC. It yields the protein CASSLRTGAGANVLTF.

CDR3 DNA sequence: TGTGCCATCAGTGATGGGCTTCGACAGTCGAACACCGGGGAGCTGTTTTTT. Translated: CAISDGLRQSNTGELFF. The V gene is TRBV10-3, the J gene TRBJ2-2; possible D gene TRBD1, 5 bases. V lost 3 bases and J 0 bases, leaving 14 bases between the germline ends. CDR1 ENHRY and CDR2 SYGVKD come from the germline V gene. The CDR3 length is 17 residues.

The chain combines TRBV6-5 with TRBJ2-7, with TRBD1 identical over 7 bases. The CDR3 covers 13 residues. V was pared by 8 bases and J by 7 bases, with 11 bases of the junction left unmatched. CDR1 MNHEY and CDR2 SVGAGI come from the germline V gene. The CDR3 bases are TGTGCCAGCGCGGTGACAGGGCGAAGTGAGCAGTACTTC. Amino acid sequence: CASAVTGRSEQYF.

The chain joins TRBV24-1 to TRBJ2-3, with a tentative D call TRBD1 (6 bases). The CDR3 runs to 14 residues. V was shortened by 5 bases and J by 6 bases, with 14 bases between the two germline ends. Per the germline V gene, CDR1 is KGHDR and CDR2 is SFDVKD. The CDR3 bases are TGTGCCACCAGTGCAGGGGCTCTTTCGGATACGCAGTATTTT. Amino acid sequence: CATSAGALSDTQYF.

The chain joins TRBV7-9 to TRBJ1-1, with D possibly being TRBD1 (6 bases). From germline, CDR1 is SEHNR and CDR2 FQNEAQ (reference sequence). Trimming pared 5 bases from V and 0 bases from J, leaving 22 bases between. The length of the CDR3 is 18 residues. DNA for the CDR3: TGTGCCAGCAGCCCACTGACACAGAGGACAGTCATGAACACTGAAGCTTTCTTT. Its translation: CASSPLTQRTVMNTEAFF.